These T cell receptor beta chains were read from a single sample in a study of cytomegalovirus exposure and HLA in healthy donors. Generated by immunoSEQ multiplex PCR, the TCRdb table keeps only in-frame clones and is missing some. This sample has over 150,000 clones; around 80% occur once, and the top ten carry more than 3.5%. Sequencing was done on a sample of PBMCs. The receptors shown here come from a woman aged 55-70 years in good health and CMV-seropositive. Each CDR3 is given with its conserved first and last residue. The D gene is left open where the match is weak. Size tells how often a clone was seen (once, few, many) or the class of an expanded clone, and some rows leave it out.

J	size	D	length	V	DNA	CDR3
TRBJ1-1	.	TRBD1	15	TRBV19	TGTGCCAGTAGACCCTCCGGGGGGGACAGGGGAGAAGCTTTCTTT	CASRPSGGDRGEAFF
TRBJ2-7	.	.	10	TRBV2	TGTGCCAGCGCGGTCTACGAGCAGTACTTC	CASAVYEQYF
TRBJ2-3	few	TRBD2	18	TRBV11-2	TGTGCCAGCAGCTTAACTAGCGGGAGGGCCGGTCGTCAAGATACGCAGTATTTT	CASSLTSGRAGRQDTQYF
TRBJ1-1	.	.	11	TRBV11-2	TGTGCCAGCAGCTTAGATAATGAAGCTTTCTTT	CASSLDNEAFF
TRBJ2-6	.	.	15	TRBV7-2	TGTGCCAGCAGTCAGCAAGCAGCTGGGGCCAACGGCCTGACTTTC	CASSQQAAGANGLTF
TRBJ1-4	.	.	14	TRBV27	TGTGCCAGCAGTTCCAGGGTAGCTAATGAAAAACTGTTTTTT	CASSSRVANEKLFF
TRBJ2-4	.	.	15	TRBV27	TGTGCCAGCAGTTTAGGGGCCCTAGCCAAAAACATTCAGTACTTC	CASSLGALAKNIQYF
TRBJ2-2	.	.	16	TRBV6-6	TGTGCCAGCAGTTACTCCCAACTACGAGACGCCGGGGAGCTGTTTTTT	CASSYSQLRDAGELFF
TRBJ1-3	.	.	17	TRBV19	TGTGCCAATCGGCGAGTGGAGGGGCTCAGCTCTGGAAACACCATATATTTT	CANRRVEGLSSGNTIYF
TRBJ2-3	.	TRBD2	14	TRBV5-4	TGTGCCAGCAGCTTCGAAGCGGGAAGGGATACGCAGTATTTT	CASSFEAGRDTQYF